These 31 T cell receptor beta chains were all obtained from the same sample, sequenced in a study of blood T cell repertoires in COVID-19. Sequencing used immunoSEQ multiplex PCR; TCRdb keeps in-frame clones, though not all of them. The sample has 46,000 or so clones; about 89% are singletons. The sequencing sample was made of peripheral blood. All receptors derive from a man between 60 and 75 years old with active or convalescent COVID-19.

J is TRBJ2-2 and V is TRBV3-1 (or the pseudogene TRBV3-2), with 9 bases identical to TRBD1. The CDR3 runs to 16 residues. Germline loops: CDR1 LGHDT, CDR2 YNNKEL (reference sequence). V shed 1 base and J 5 bases; nucleotides not matched to a gene: 5. The CDR3 DNA sequence: TGTGCCAGCAGCCAAGTTGGGACAGGGAGGACCGGGGAGCTGTTTTTT. Protein: CASSQVGTGRTGELFF.

The chain couples TRBV2 to TRBJ2-5; unclear D gene. The CDR3 loop spans 13 amino acids. CDR1 is SNHLY and CDR2 is FYNNEI in the germline V gene. Trimming pared 4 bases from V and 1 base from J, leaving 7 bases between. CDR3 sequence reads: CASSGGPQETQYF. The CDR3 DNA follows: TGTGCCAGCAGTGGAGGTCCCCAAGAGACCCAGTACTTC.

The chain couples TRBV30 to TRBJ1-5; TRBD1 aligns across 11 bases. The CDR3 has 15 amino acids. CDR1 is GTSNPN, CDR2 SVGIG, per germline (reference sequence). With V trimmed by 1 base and J by 4 bases, 3 bases remained unmatched. The CDR3 spells CAWSEDRGLNQPQHF. In DNA, the CDR3 is TGTGCCTGGAGTGAGGACAGGGGGCTAAATCAGCCCCAGCATTTT.

The chain employs TRBV11-1 and TRBJ2-7, with 14 bases fitting TRBD2. The ends lost 5 bases at V and 3 bases at J; junction bases unmatched: 3. Germline loops: CDR1 SGHAT, CDR2 FQDESV (reference sequence). The CDR3 totals 15 residues. The CDR3 here is CASSRGLAGGYEQYF. The CDR3 bases are TGTGCCAGCAGCCGCGGACTAGCGGGGGGCTACGAGCAGTACTTC.

The genes are TRBV5-1 and TRBJ2-3, with no clear D. Germline values: CDR1 SGHRS, CDR2 YFSETQ. V lost 4 bases to trimming and J lost 1 base, with 10 bases between them. This CDR3 has 14 residues. CDR3 in DNA: TGCGCCAGCAGCACTTTGACTGGCACAGATACGCAGTATTTT. It translates to CASSTLTGTDTQYF.

The chain combines TRBV9 with TRBJ2-5, with TRBD2 matching 8 bases. The germline gives CDR1 SGDLS, CDR2 YYNGEE. The CDR3 contains 15 residues. V dropped 0 bases and J dropped 4; count of bases not matched to a gene: 5. The CDR3 here is CASSVAGGHLETQYF. CDR3 coding DNA: TGTGCCAGCAGCGTAGCGGGGGGGCATTTAGAGACCCAGTACTTC.

This rearrangement joins TRBV27 to TRBJ1-5; 10 bases are shared with TRBD1. The V segment lost 5 bases and the J segment 5 bases; nucleotides outside the gene matches: 6. This CDR3 has 15 residues. CDR1 is MNHEY and CDR2 is SMNVEV in the germline V gene (reference sequence). CDR3 in amino acids: CASSPLDRGHQPQHF. Written as DNA, the CDR3 is TGTGCCAGCAGTCCTCTAGACAGGGGGCATCAGCCCCAGCATTTT.

The V and J genes are TRBV2 and TRBJ2-1; 8 bases fit TRBD2. This CDR3 has 16 amino acids. The germline V gene encodes CDR1 SNHLY and CDR2 FYNNEI. Trimming took 4 bases from V and 7 from J; bases not matched to a gene: 12. The CDR3 is CASSGDGGAGRNEQFF. CDR3 sequence (DNA): TGTGCCAGCAGTGGTGACGGGGGGGCCGGTAGGAATGAGCAGTTCTTC.

The chain recombines TRBV6-5 with TRBJ2-3; 7 nucleotides agree with TRBD1. The length of the CDR3 is 14 residues. V lost 6 bases and J lost 4; bases outside the gene matches: 7. Germline CDR1 is MNHEY and CDR2 is SVGAGI. The CDR3 DNA reads TGTGCCAGCAGACCCGACAGGGTGTCAGATACGCAGTATTTT. Amino acid sequence: CASRPDRVSDTQYF.

The V and J genes are TRBV5-1 and TRBJ2-5, with 9 bases fitting TRBD2. With V trimmed by 1 base and J by 0 bases, 13 bases remained unmatched. Germline-derived CDR1 and CDR2 are SGHRS and YFSETQ. The CDR3 runs 19 residues. Here the CDR3 reads CASSLTVAGAPPYQETQYF. As DNA, the CDR3 is TGCGCCAGCAGCTTGACGGTAGCGGGGGCTCCCCCTTACCAAGAGACCCAGTACTTC.

The gene calls are TRBV2 and TRBJ2-5; 7 bases line up with TRBD1. The V gene's germline CDR1 is SNHLY and CDR2 FYNNEI. The V and J ends lost 4 bases and 4 bases, in that order; junction bases with no gene match: 3. The CDR3 covers 13 residues. CDR3 sequence (DNA): TGTGCCAGCAGTGGGACAGGCGGAGAGACCCAGTACTTC. Amino acids: CASSGTGGETQYF.

The chain uses TRBV6-5 and TRBJ2-5; tentative D call: TRBD2 (6 bases). CDR3 length: 13 amino acids. V was clipped by 6 bases and J by 2 bases, with 10 bases between them. Germline assignment: CDR1 MNHEY and CDR2 SVGAGI. Here the CDR3 DNA reads TGTGCCAGCAGGGAGGGCCCTCAAGAGACCCAGTACTTC. This encodes CASREGPQETQYF.

This clone was recorded once. V gene TRBV6-7 combines with J gene TRBJ1-3; TRBD1 matches at 8 bases. TRBV6-7 is an open reading frame whose function is uncertain. The J segment lost 0 bases and the V segment lost 0 bases, leaving 4 bases of the junction unmatched. The length of the CDR3 is 17 residues. In DNA form, the CDR3 reads TGTGCCAGCAGTTACTCGGACAGGGCCCGCTCTGGAAACACCATATATTTT. Translated: CASSYSDRARSGNTIYF.

CDR3 in amino acids: CASSSKAGGRTDTQYF. DNA of the CDR3: TGTGCCAGCAGTTCTAAAGCGGGGGGCCGCACAGATACGCAGTATTTT. V and J are TRBV7-2 and TRBJ2-3; 9 bases fit TRBD2. Germline V lookup: CDR1 SGHTA, CDR2 FQGNSA. The CDR3 runs to 16 residues. V shed 6 bases and J 1 base; nucleotides not matched to a gene: 8.

The V and J genes are TRBV27 and TRBJ2-7; 9 bases map to TRBD1. CDR3 size: 14 residues. Germline CDR1 reads MNHEY; CDR2 reads SMNVEV (reference sequence). The junction had 7 bases not matched to a gene; V was cut back by 6 bases and J by 4 bases. The CDR3 spells CASRNPGTGYEQYF. The CDR3 DNA sequence: TGTGCCAGCAGGAATCCCGGGACAGGGTACGAGCAGTACTTC.

V gene TRBV30 combines with J gene TRBJ1-5, with TRBD1 matching over 8 bases. J lost 0 bases, V lost 0 bases, and 13 bases had no gene match. This CDR3 region has 19 residues. The V gene's germline CDR1 is GTSNPN and CDR2 SVGIG (reference sequence). CDR3 sequence: CAWSVREDRGRYSNQPQHF. In nucleotides, the CDR3 is TGTGCCTGGAGTGTAAGGGAAGACAGGGGAAGATATAGCAATCAGCCCCAGCATTTT.

The chain carries TRBV9 and TRBJ2-1; D is possibly TRBD1 (6 bases). This CDR3 has 14 residues. Trimming shortened V by 4 bases and J by 9 bases, and 17 bases separated the two germline ends. Looked up from germline, CDR1 is SGDLS and CDR2 is YYNGEE. In nucleotides, the CDR3 is TGTGCCAGCAGCCCCCGGGACATTGAGGGTGAGCAGTTCTTC. It codes for CASSPRDIEGEQFF.

This clone was counted a single time. The genes are TRBV20-1 and TRBJ2-7, with a possible D match to TRBD1 (6 bases). This CDR3 is 10 amino acids long. The germline V gene has CDR1 DFQATT and CDR2 SNEGSKA (reference sequence). V lost 4 bases to trimming and J lost 6 bases, with 7 bases between them. DNA for the CDR3: TGCAGTGCTATCAGGGGCGAGCAGTACTTC. It specifies CSAIRGEQYF.

The J gene is TRBJ2-2, the V gene TRBV9; D may be TRBD1 (6 bases). Germline V lookup: CDR1 SGDLS, CDR2 YYNGEE. There are 15 residues in the CDR3. The ends were cut back, 4 bases at V and 3 bases at J, with 13 bases in the middle. For the CDR3, the DNA is TGTGCCAGCAGCTGGACAGAAACCGACACCGGGGAGCTGTTTTTT. Translating it yields CASSWTETDTGELFF.

The genes are TRBV27 and TRBJ1-1; no clear D gene. V shed 5 bases and J shed 3 bases, with 13 bases lying between them. Per germline, CDR1 MNHEY and CDR2 SMNVEV (reference sequence). This CDR3 region has 14 residues. CDR3 bases: TGTGCCAGCAGTGCAGTTCTACAGTACACTGAAGCTTTCTTT. Translated, it gives CASSAVLQYTEAFF.

Points on this clone: The same CDR3 arises from other DNA sequences in this sample as well. The gene calls are TRBV7-9 and TRBJ1-1; 7 bases line up with TRBD1. CDR1 is SEHNR and CDR2 is FQNEAQ in the germline V gene (reference sequence). This CDR3 contains 14 residues. The V gene end was trimmed by 1 base and the J gene end by 1 base; junction bases not matched to a gene: 0. The CDR3 loop is CASSLGQGNTEAFF. The CDR3 DNA is TGTGCCAGCAGCTTAGGACAGGGGAACACTGAAGCTTTCTTT. Together with reference TRBV7-9 and TRBJ1-1, the CDR3 gives the full variable domain: DTGVSQNPRHKITKRGQNVTFRCDPISEHNRLYWYRQTLGQGPEFLTYFQNEAQLEKSRLLSDRFSAERPKGSFSTLEIQRTEQGDSAMYLCASSLGQGNTEAFFGQGTRLTVV.

The chain combines TRBV5-8 with TRBJ1-3, with D hard to call. The CDR3 runs to 13 residues. V was clipped by 4 bases and J by 5 bases, with 10 bases between them. Germline V CDR1 and CDR2: SGHTS, YDEGEE. CDR3 coding DNA: TGTGCCAGCAGCCAGTTGTTACGAAACACCATATATTTT. It translates to CASSQLLRNTIYF.

J is TRBJ2-1 and V is TRBV5-1; 13 bases agree with TRBD2. The CDR3 covers 16 residues. V dropped 1 base and J dropped 2; count of bases not matched to a gene: 0. Germline V gives CDR1 SGHRS, CDR2 YFSETQ. The CDR3 bases are TGCGCCAGCAGCTTGACTAGCGGGGGGGCCTACAATGAGCAGTTCTTC. It is translated as CASSLTSGGAYNEQFF.

The rearrangement joins TRBV10-3 to TRBJ2-5, with 10 bases identical to TRBD2. V shed 11 bases, J shed 4 bases, and the junction held 16 bases outside the gene matches. Germline-derived CDR1 and CDR2 are ENHRY and SYGVKD. The CDR3 spans 16 residues. The CDR3 nucleotides read TGTGCCGTCCTGGACGGGACTAGCGAAGGAGGAGAGACCCAGTACTTC. Translation gives CAVLDGTSEGGETQYF.

The chain employs TRBV5-6 and TRBJ2-1; D may be TRBD2 (6 bases). There are 15 residues in the CDR3. CDR1 and CDR2 (germline): SGHDT, YYEEEE. Deletions cut 3 bases from V and 6 bases from J, with 16 bases between. The CDR3 is CASSWDFQLSNEQFF. As DNA, the CDR3 is TGTGCCAGCAGCTGGGACTTCCAGTTGTCCAATGAGCAGTTCTTC.

The J gene is TRBJ2-7, the V gene TRBV5-1; unclear D gene. Between the trimmed V and J ends, which lost 0 bases and 2 bases, there was a span of 9 bases. CDR1 is SGHRS, CDR2 YFSETQ, per germline. This CDR3 spans 14 amino acids. CDR3 sequence reads: CASSLGVSTYEQYF. The DNA of the CDR3 is TGCGCCAGCAGCTTGGGAGTGAGCACCTACGAGCAGTACTTC.

The chain joins TRBV7-6 to TRBJ1-1, with TRBD1 matching over 7 bases. V shed 4 bases, J shed 2 bases, and the junction held 4 bases outside the gene matches. Germline CDR1 and CDR2: SGHVS and FNYEAQ. The CDR3 extends over 14 amino acids. CDR3 sequence reads: CASSSYRGNTEAFF. For the CDR3, the DNA is TGTGCCAGCAGCTCATACAGGGGCAACACTGAAGCTTTCTTT.

Only one count was recorded for this clone. This chain joins TRBV6-1 and TRBJ1-3, with D unresolved. Deletions cut 2 bases from V and 4 bases from J, with 12 bases between. Germline V gene sequence: CDR1 MNHNS, CDR2 SASEGT. The CDR3 runs 15 residues. CDR3 in amino acids: CASSERSLAGNTIYF. In DNA form, the CDR3 reads TGTGCCAGCAGTGAACGGAGCTTGGCGGGAAACACCATATATTTT.

The chain recombines TRBV12-3 or TRBV12-4 with TRBJ1-1; tentatively, D is TRBD1 (6 bases). The CDR3 loop spans 13 amino acids. Trimming removed 6 bases from V and 4 bases from J, with 12 bases in between. CDR3 protein: CASSHREGTEAFF. CDR3 bases: TGTGCCAGCAGCCACAGGGAGGGCACTGAAGCTTTCTTT.

The V gene is TRBV25-1, the J gene TRBJ1-2; no definite D call. The V end was cut by 3 bases, the J end by 4 bases, with 21 bases between. CDR1 is MGHDK and CDR2 is SYGVNS in the germline V gene. This CDR3 region has 17 residues. The CDR3 coding sequence is TGTGCCAGCAGTGAGTCTGCGGCAACCACAAAATTCTATGGCTACACCTTC. This encodes CASSESAATTKFYGYTF.

This clone is a singleton in its sample. V is TRBV3-1 (or the pseudogene TRBV3-2) and J is TRBJ2-7, with 10 bases that match TRBD2. J lost 0 bases, V lost 3 bases, and 2 bases had no gene match. In germline, CDR1 is LGHDT, CDR2 YNNKEL (reference sequence). The CDR3 totals 15 residues. Written as DNA, the CDR3 is TGTGCCAGCAGCCACAGCGGGGGGGCCTCCTACGAGCAGTACTTC. As protein: CASSHSGGASYEQYF.